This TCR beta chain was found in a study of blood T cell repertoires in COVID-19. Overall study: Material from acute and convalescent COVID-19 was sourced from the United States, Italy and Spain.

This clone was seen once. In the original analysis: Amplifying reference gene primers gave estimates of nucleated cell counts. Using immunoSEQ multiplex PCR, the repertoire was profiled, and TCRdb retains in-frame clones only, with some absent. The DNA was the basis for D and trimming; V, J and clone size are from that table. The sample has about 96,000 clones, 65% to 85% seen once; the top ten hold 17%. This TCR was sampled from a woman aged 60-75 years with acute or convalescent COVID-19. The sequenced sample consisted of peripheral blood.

CDR3 bases: TGTGCCAGCAGCCAAGTTTCTAGCTCCTACAATGAGCAGTTCTTC. This sequence encodes CASSQVSSSYNEQFF. This chain joins TRBV3-1 (or the pseudogene TRBV3-2) and TRBJ2-1; D not certain. V shed 1 base and J shed 0 bases, with 7 bases lying between them. This CDR3 spans 15 amino acids. Germline V gene sequence: CDR1 LGHDT, CDR2 YNNKEL (reference sequence).